This entry lists 26 T cell receptor beta chains sequenced from one sample in a study of early T cells in non-severe SARS-CoV-2 infection. MiXCR, applied by TCRdb to the 5' RACE reads, yields one record per CDR3 protein. The profile shows under 70,000 distinct CDR3 sequences, approximately 6.1% of them singletons. This specimen consisted of whole blood, obtained at baseline. The receptor set was obtained from an adult who was a healthcare worker with PCR-confirmed SARS-CoV-2 infection or an uninfected control (not recorded which).

In its sample, this clonotype was seen many times. The chain employs TRBV20-1 and TRBJ2-7; 12 positions match TRBD2. With V trimmed by 5 bases and J by 3 bases, 2 bases remained unmatched. The CDR3 is 13 amino acids. Germline assignment: CDR1 DFQATT and CDR2 SNEGSKA (reference sequence). The CDR3 reads CSAGLAGLYEQYF. The CDR3 DNA reads TGCAGTGCTGGACTAGCGGGGCTCTACGAGCAGTACTTC.

This clonotype has ten or more counts. This rearrangement joins TRBV9 to TRBJ2-1, with 9 bases lining up with TRBD2. The length of the CDR3 is 18 residues. After removal of 3 bases from V and 2 bases from J, the junction contained 12 bases not matched to a gene. Germline lookup yields CDR1 SGDLS and CDR2 YYNGEE. The CDR3 DNA reads TGTGCCAGCAGCGCGCGACCGGGACTAGCACAGGCCTACAATGAGCAGTTCTTC. Translated, it gives CASSARPGLAQAYNEQFF.

This clonotype was picked up a small number of times. V gene TRBV10-3 combines with J gene TRBJ2-1; TRBD2 matches 12 bases. Germline V lookup: CDR1 ENHRY, CDR2 SYGVKD. The V and J ends lost 7 bases and 7 bases, in that order; junction bases with no gene match: 2. This CDR3 has 13 residues. The CDR3 DNA sequence: TGTGCCATCACCGGACTAGCGGGGAATGAGCAGTTCTTC. This sequence encodes CAITGLAGNEQFF.

This clonotype appeared many times. The rearrangement links TRBV18 to TRBJ2-1; TRBD2 agrees at 15 bases. Germline assignment: CDR1 KGHSH and CDR2 LQKENI. This CDR3 has 19 amino acids. Unmatched junction bases numbered 10, after V lost 3 bases and J lost 4 bases. CDR3 DNA: TGTGCCAGCTCACCGGGACTAGCGGGAGGTTATCCACTATACAATGAGCAGTTCTTC. It yields the protein CASSPGLAGGYPLYNEQFF.

The CDR3 sequence: CSARDHGTTTDTQYF. CDR3 sequence (DNA): TGCAGTGCTAGAGACCACGGGACTACGACAGATACGCAGTATTTT. The chain uses TRBV20-1 and TRBJ2-3; 7 nucleotides line up with TRBD2. This CDR3 has 15 amino acids. Germline V CDR1 and CDR2: DFQATT, SNEGSKA (reference sequence). J lost 3 bases, V lost 0 bases, and 6 bases had no gene match.

This clonotype was observed a handful of times. The V and J genes are TRBV5-6 and TRBJ2-3; D is ambiguous. Germline CDR1 SGHDT, CDR2 YYEEEE. The CDR3 totals 12 residues. Trimming stripped 1 base from V and 6 bases from J, with 6 bases between. CDR3: CASSLLDDTQYF. The CDR3 DNA follows: TGTGCCAGCAGCTTGTTGGATGATACGCAGTATTTT.

This clonotype was seen repeatedly, ten times or more. The chain is built from TRBV4-2 and TRBJ1-1, with D possibly matching TRBD1 (5 bases). Trimming pared 0 bases from V and 6 bases from J, leaving 20 bases between. Germline V lookup: CDR1 LGHNA, CDR2 YNFKEQ. The CDR3 is 17 amino acids. The CDR3 DNA follows: TGTGCCAGCAGCCAAGATTGGGGGGTGGGGATGCTTCCTGAAGCTTTCTTT. Its translation is CASSQDWGVGMLPEAFF.

This clonotype came up many times. The chain's CDR3 is CASSPCRTGQDQPQHF. For the CDR3, the DNA is TGTGCCAGCTCACCGTGCAGAACAGGGCAAGATCAGCCCCAGCATTTT. V and J are TRBV18 and TRBJ1-5; D may be TRBD1 (6 bases). This CDR3 spans 16 amino acids. The V and J ends lost 3 bases and 5 bases respectively, with 17 bases between them. Germline CDR1 reads KGHSH; CDR2 reads LQKENI.

This clonotype has just a few counts. J is TRBJ2-5 and V is TRBV7-2, with D unclear. Trimming cost V 2 bases and J 5 bases, with 15 bases left between them. Germline CDR1 is SGHTA and CDR2 is FQGNSA. This CDR3 region has 15 residues. The CDR3 region is CASSLSAQMAETQYF. The CDR3 bases are TGTGCCAGCAGCTTATCGGCCCAGATGGCGGAGACCCAGTACTTC.

This chain connects TRBV29-1 to TRBJ2-1; 8 positions match TRBD2. J lost 7 bases, V lost 6 bases, and 11 bases had no gene match. CDR3 size: 14 residues. Germline CDR1 is SQVTM and CDR2 is ANQGSEA. The CDR3: CSVRGSGSRNEQFF. CDR3 nucleotides: TGCAGCGTGAGGGGCAGCGGGAGTAGGAATGAGCAGTTCTTC.

Ten or more counts support this clonotype. The chain joins TRBV5-1 to TRBJ2-1; D gene ambiguous. Germline CDR1 SGHRS, CDR2 YFSETQ. V was shortened by 5 bases and J by 0 bases, with 9 bases between the two germline ends. The CDR3 is 14 amino acids. CDR3 in amino acids: CASSFPSSYNEQFF. CDR3 DNA sequence: TGCGCCAGCAGTTTTCCGAGCTCCTACAATGAGCAGTTCTTC.

The rearrangement links TRBV7-2 to TRBJ2-7, with TRBD2 identical over 7 bases. CDR3 length: 15 amino acids. J was trimmed by 5 bases and V by 1 base; bases with no gene match: 8. From germline, CDR1 is SGHTA and CDR2 FQGNSA. CDR3 in amino acids: CASSLVGGSGNEQYF. CDR3 coding DNA: TGTGCCAGCAGCTTAGTAGGCGGGAGCGGCAACGAGCAGTACTTC.

This clonotype has ten or more counts. The CDR3 DNA reads TGCAGTGCGACTCAGTGGGCTACTGAGCAGTTCTTC. Translated, it gives CSATQWATEQFF. The chain recombines TRBV20-1 with TRBJ2-1, with D hard to call. The CDR3 spans 12 residues. Trimming shortened V by 6 bases and J by 9 bases, and 15 bases separated the two germline ends. From germline, CDR1 is DFQATT and CDR2 SNEGSKA (reference sequence).

The table lists this clonotype with many counts. This chain links TRBV7-9 with TRBJ1-2, with D hard to call. The CDR3 length is 12 residues. Per germline, CDR1 SEHNR and CDR2 FQNEAQ (reference sequence). Trimming pared 1 base from V and 7 bases from J, leaving 7 bases between. This CDR3 is CASSLVRVGYTF. The CDR3 DNA is TGTGCCAGCAGCTTAGTGAGGGTTGGCTACACCTTC.

This clonotype was counted many times. The chain carries TRBV6-5 and TRBJ1-6; 9 nucleotides match TRBD1. CDR1 is MNHEY and CDR2 is SVGAGI in the germline V gene. The V and J ends lost 3 bases and 7 bases, in that order; junction bases with no gene match: 13. CDR3 length: 18 residues. CDR3: CASSYAADRGGRNSPLHF. CDR3 DNA: TGTGCCAGCAGTTATGCAGCGGACAGGGGTGGTCGCAATTCACCCCTCCACTTT.

This clonotype was recorded at least ten times. The chain has TRBV18 and TRBJ2-5; D is undetermined. There are 12 residues in the CDR3. Trimming cost V 1 base and J 5 bases, with 5 bases left between them. In germline, CDR1 is KGHSH, CDR2 LQKENI. CDR3 coding DNA: TGTGCCAGCTCACCACGTGGGGAGACCCAGTACTTC. The encoded protein is CASSPRGETQYF.

V is TRBV5-1 and J is TRBJ2-3; TRBD1 is a possible D gene (6 bases). V lost 4 bases and J 1 base, leaving 10 bases between the germline ends. The CDR3 runs 14 residues. CDR1 is SGHRS, CDR2 YFSETQ, per germline. The CDR3 is CASSRDTCTDTQYF. The CDR3 DNA reads as TGCGCCAGCAGCCGGGACACATGCACAGATACGCAGTATTTT.

This clonotype was picked up many times. The V and J genes are TRBV19 and TRBJ2-1; D is perhaps TRBD2 (6 bases). The CDR3 runs to 15 residues. V gave up 6 bases and J gave up 8 bases, with 20 bases separating them. Per the germline V gene, CDR1 is LNHDA and CDR2 is SQIVND (reference sequence). The DNA of the CDR3 is TGTGCCAGTAGCCAGAGAGGGACTTTATACGATGAGCAGTTCTTC. This gives the protein CASSQRGTLYDEQFF.

The chain recombines TRBV30 with TRBJ1-3, with 7 bases matching TRBD1. The CDR3 is 15 amino acids. V trimming: 4 bases; J trimming: 0 bases; junction bases outside the gene matches: 6. CDR1 and CDR2 from the germline V gene are GTSNPN and SVGIG (reference sequence). In DNA form, the CDR3 reads TGTGCCTGGACTTGGGACAGCAGCTCTGGAAACACCATATATTTT. It specifies CAWTWDSSSGNTIYF.

This clonotype was found many times. This rearrangement joins TRBV6-1 to TRBJ2-5; D ambiguous. Germline-derived CDR1 and CDR2 are MNHNS and SASEGT. With 2 bases removed from V and 5 bases from J, the gap between germline ends came to 9 bases. The CDR3 consists of 13 residues. CDR3 nucleotides: TGTGCCAGCAGTGAAATCGGTCGGGAGACCCAGTACTTC. Translating gives CASSEIGRETQYF.

This clonotype was detected many times. The V and J genes are TRBV20-1 and TRBJ2-4, with TRBD2 matching 9 bases. CDR1 is DFQATT, CDR2 SNEGSKA, per germline (reference sequence). With 7 bases clipped from V and 7 bases from J, the junction kept 11 bases outside the gene matches. This CDR3 is 14 amino acids long. The CDR3 loop reads CSGSASGTDNIQYF. CDR3 in DNA: TGCAGTGGATCGGCTAGCGGGACGGATAACATTCAGTACTTC.

The chain carries TRBV6-5 and TRBJ2-7; 7 bases agree with TRBD1. Germline values: CDR1 MNHEY, CDR2 SVGAGI. The junction had 5 bases not matched to a gene; V was cut back by 6 bases and J by 3 bases. There are 13 residues in the CDR3. The CDR3 sequence is CASRRGPYYEQYF. CDR3 DNA sequence: TGTGCCAGCAGAAGGGGGCCCTACTACGAGCAGTACTTC.

This clonotype has at least ten counts. This chain connects TRBV7-6 to TRBJ2-1; 7 bases fit TRBD2. The V segment lost 0 bases and the J segment 5 bases; nucleotides outside the gene matches: 4. Germline V gene lookup returns CDR1 SGHVS and CDR2 FNYEAQ. The CDR3 length is 15 residues. The CDR3 loop is CASSLAGGQHNEQFF. CDR3 DNA: TGTGCCAGCAGCTTAGCGGGAGGGCAGCACAATGAGCAGTTCTTC.

The rearrangement uses TRBV6-2 or TRBV6-3 and TRBJ2-7; 7 bases map to TRBD2. The CDR3 sequence is 15 residues long. Germline loops: CDR1 MNHEY, CDR2 SVGEGT. The junction had 9 bases not matched to a gene; V was cut back by 7 bases and J by 0 bases. CDR3 loop: CASIPSWGGSYEQYF. Here the CDR3 DNA reads TGTGCCAGCATCCCCAGCTGGGGGGGCTCCTACGAGCAGTACTTC.

This clonotype was counted ten times or more. The V and J genes are TRBV7-7 and TRBJ2-1; no definite D call. Germline V gene data show CDR1 as SSHAT and CDR2 as FNYEAQ (reference sequence). V lost 5 bases and J 8 bases, leaving 13 bases between the germline ends. This CDR3 region has 13 residues. The chain's CDR3 is CASSPVIGYEQFF. For the CDR3, the DNA is TGTGCCAGCAGCCCCGTCATAGGCTATGAGCAGTTCTTC. The full variable domain, in which reference TRBV7-7 and TRBJ2-1 provide the parts outside the CDR3, is GAGVSQSPRYKVTKRGQDVTLRCDPISSHATLYWYQQALGQGPEFLTYFNYEAQPDKSGLPSDRFSAERPEGSISTLTIQRTEQRDSAMYRCASSPVIGYEQFFGPGTRLTVL.

The chain employs TRBV2 and TRBJ2-1; 7 nucleotides align to TRBD2. The germline V gene encodes CDR1 SNHLY and CDR2 FYNNEI. CDR3 length equals 14 residues. V was clipped by 3 bases and J by 7 bases; unmatched bases: 6. DNA for the CDR3: TGTGCCAGCAGTGATGGGGTAGCGGGTAATGAGCAGTTCTTC. This translates into CASSDGVAGNEQFF. Filled out from reference TRBV2 and TRBJ2-1, the complete variable domain reads EPEVTQTPSHQVTQMGQEVILRCVPISNHLYFYWYRQILGQKVEFLVSFYNNEISEKSEIFDDQFSVERPDGSNFTLKIRSTKLEDSAMYFCASSDGVAGNEQFFGPGTRLTVL.